The sequence of this T cell receptor beta chain was determined in a study of tumor-infiltrating lymphocytes in oesophageal squamous cell carcinoma. By share of the sample, this clonotype is medium-sized. TCRdb recomputed calls from the PCR reads with MiXCR, one row per CDR3 protein. This sample has about 11,000 distinct CDR3 sequences, with roughly 52% found just once. Specimen: esophageal tumor tissue. The sequence derives from a female donor with esophageal squamous cell carcinoma.

CDR3 DNA: TGTGCCAGCAAATTGGACAGGTCCGACAATCAGCCCCAGCATTTT. It encodes CASKLDRSDNQPQHF. The chain uses TRBV27 and TRBJ1-5, with 7 positions matching TRBD1. The CDR3 is 15 amino acids. Germline CDR1 reads MNHEY; CDR2 reads SMNVEV (reference sequence). The trim removed 7 bases at V and 3 bases at J, leaving 9 bases unmatched.